These T cell receptor beta chains were read from a single sample in a study of CD8+CD57+ T cells in acquired aplastic anemia. MiXCR, run by TCRdb on the reads, gives a single entry per CDR3 protein. The table has about 75,000 distinct CDR3 sequences, about 70% seen once. Sequencing was carried out using sorted CD4+, CD8+, or CD8+CD57+ T cells (not recorded which) from PBMCs. The receptors originated from a human donor with aplastic anemia. The CDR3 runs from the conserved cysteine through the conserved F or W. Fields, in order: D gene, clone size, J gene, V gene, CDR3 DNA, CDR3 protein. D genes are given only for firm matches. For some rows the clone size is stated as once, few or many, or as a class when expanded; others skip it.

D: NA; size: NA; J: TRBJ2-7; V: TRBV5-1; DNA: TGCGCCAGCAAGCCATCGATAGGCGAGCAGTACTTC; CDR3: CASKPSIGEQYF
D: NA; size: few; J: TRBJ2-1; V: TRBV7-7; DNA: TGTGCTATCTGGTGGGGCAATGAGCAGTTCTTC; CDR3: CAIWWGNEQFF
D: NA; size: NA; J: TRBJ2-7; V: TRBV25-1; DNA: TGTGCCAGCATCGCCCCGGGACCCTCCTACGAGCAGTACTTC; CDR3: CASIAPGPSYEQYF
D: NA; size: NA; J: TRBJ2-2; V: TRBV20-1; DNA: TGCAGTGCCTCCGACCCAGTCAACACCGGGGAGCTGTTTTTT; CDR3: CSASDPVNTGELFF
D: NA; size: NA; J: TRBJ1-5; V: TRBV19; DNA: TGTGCCAGCCGGACAGTCCATAGCAATCAGCCCCAGCATTTT; CDR3: CASRTVHSNQPQHF
D: TRBD1; size: once; J: TRBJ2-7; V: TRBV2; DNA: TGTGCCAGCAGTGCTCGGGACAGGGGGCGGTACGAGCAGTACTTC; CDR3: CASSARDRGRYEQYF
D: NA; size: NA; J: TRBJ2-7; V: TRBV7-9; DNA: TGTGCCAGCAGCTTACATGAACACTACGAGCAGTACTTC; CDR3: CASSLHEHYEQYF
D: NA; size: few; J: TRBJ2-7; V: TRBV7-6; DNA: TGTGCCAGCAGTCTTAACGGAGGGGCGCCTACCGAGCAGTACTTC; CDR3: CASSLNGGAPTEQYF
D: TRBD2; size: few; J: TRBJ2-5; V: TRBV7-7; DNA: TGTGCTAGCAGCTTGGGGGGACTAGTGGGCCAAGAGACCCAGTACTTC; CDR3: CASSLGGLVGQETQYF
D: NA; size: NA; J: TRBJ2-7; V: TRBV9; DNA: TGTGCCAGCAGCTTAGAAAACCTGTTCTACGAGCAGTACTTC; CDR3: CASSLENLFYEQYF
D: NA; size: NA; J: TRBJ2-7; V: TRBV7-9; DNA: TGTGCCAGCTCGCCCACACAGGGATACGAGCAGTACTTC; CDR3: CASSPTQGYEQYF
D: NA; size: NA; J: TRBJ1-6; V: TRBV15; DNA: TGTGCCACCAGCAGGGACACAAGCTATAATTCACCCCTCCACTTT; CDR3: CATSRDTSYNSPLHF
D: NA; size: few; J: TRBJ2-5; V: TRBV7-2; DNA: TGTGCCAGCACCCCCCAGCAGACCCAGTACTTC; CDR3: CASTPQQTQYF
D: NA; size: NA; J: TRBJ1-6; V: TRBV5-1; DNA: TGCGCCAGCAGCTTGTGGACGGACAATAATTCACCCCTCCACTTT; CDR3: CASSLWTDNNSPLHF
D: NA; size: NA; J: TRBJ2-4; V: TRBV20-1; DNA: TGCAGTACAGGTGATCTAGCCAAAAACATTCAGTACTTC; CDR3: CSTGDLAKNIQYF
D: NA; size: NA; J: TRBJ1-3; V: TRBV10-1; DNA: TGCGCCAGCAGTGAGTCGGGGGGCAGATTGTTTGGAAACACCATATATTTT; CDR3: CASSESGGRLFGNTIYF
D: TRBD1; size: NA; J: TRBJ1-4; V: TRBV7-9; DNA: TGTGCCATCACAGGGGATGTCGATGAAAAACTGTTTTTT; CDR3: CAITGDVDEKLFF
D: NA; size: NA; J: TRBJ1-2; V: TRBV10-3; DNA: TGTGCCATCAGGGACGATCAAGCTTTAGCTCCGTATGGCTACACCTTC; CDR3: CAIRDDQALAPYGYTF
D: TRBD1; size: NA; J: TRBJ2-3; V: TRBV5-1; DNA: TGCGCCAGCCTGAGAGGGACAGGGATGCACGCAGATACGCAGTATTTT; CDR3: CASLRGTGMHADTQYF
D: NA; size: NA; J: TRBJ2-1; V: TRBV3-1; DNA: TGTGCCAGCAGCCAAGTAGACAATGAGCAGTTCTTC; CDR3: CASSQVDNEQFF
D: NA; size: NA; J: TRBJ1-5; V: TRBV19; DNA: TGTGCCAGTAGTACCACAGGGTATAGCAATCAGCCCCAGCATTTT; CDR3: CASSTTGYSNQPQHF
D: TRBD1; size: NA; J: TRBJ1-2; V: TRBV29-1; DNA: TGCAGCGTTGGGGACAGGGGCTGCACCTTC; CDR3: CSVGDRGCTF
D: TRBD2; size: NA; J: TRBJ2-7; V: TRBV7-9; DNA: TGTGCCAGCAGCTCACTAGCGTCTCCCTCCTACGAGCAGTACTTC; CDR3: CASSSLASPSYEQYF
D: NA; size: NA; J: TRBJ2-5; V: TRBV24-1; DNA: TGTGCCACCAGTGACCCCGTGGGGGGTTGGGAGACCCAGTACTTC; CDR3: CATSDPVGGWETQYF
D: TRBD1; size: NA; J: TRBJ2-7; V: TRBV11-1; DNA: TGTGCCAGCAGCGTTGGCCCCGGACAGGGAATCTCCTACGAGCAGTACTTC; CDR3: CASSVGPGQGISYEQYF
D: NA; size: NA; J: TRBJ2-7; V: TRBV7-6; DNA: TGTGCCAGCAGCTCCTCCCAGCCCGAGCAGTACTTC; CDR3: CASSSSQPEQYF
D: TRBD1; size: NA; J: TRBJ2-7; V: TRBV12-3/TRBV12-4; DNA: TGTGCCAGCGGGACCGGGACAGGGGGCGAGCAGTACTTC; CDR3: CASGTGTGGEQYF
D: NA; size: once; J: TRBJ2-3; V: TRBV24-1; DNA: TGTGCCACCAGTACTTTGGCTCAAGGGAAGGGCACAGATACGCAGTATTTT; CDR3: CATSTLAQGKGTDTQYF
D: TRBD2; size: NA; J: TRBJ2-2; V: TRBV15; DNA: TGTGCCACCAGCAGAGATAGCGGGGCGACGAACACCGGGGAGCTGTTTTTT; CDR3: CATSRDSGATNTGELFF
D: TRBD1; size: few; J: TRBJ2-7; V: TRBV2; DNA: TGTGCCAGCAGGCCGGGACAGGGGAGTTTCGGCGAGCAGTACTTC; CDR3: CASRPGQGSFGEQYF
D: NA; size: NA; J: TRBJ2-3; V: TRBV2; DNA: TGTGCCAGCAGCCTATCAACAACGCAGTATTTT; CDR3: CASSLSTTQYF
D: TRBD1; size: NA; J: TRBJ2-7; V: TRBV10-3; DNA: TGTGCCATCAGTCCCAACCTGCCGGGACAGGGAAGAGGCGAGCAGTACTTC; CDR3: CAISPNLPGQGRGEQYF
D: TRBD1; size: few; J: TRBJ2-1; V: TRBV19; DNA: TGTGCCAGTAGTGATCGACAGGGGAATGAGCAGTTCTTC; CDR3: CASSDRQGNEQFF